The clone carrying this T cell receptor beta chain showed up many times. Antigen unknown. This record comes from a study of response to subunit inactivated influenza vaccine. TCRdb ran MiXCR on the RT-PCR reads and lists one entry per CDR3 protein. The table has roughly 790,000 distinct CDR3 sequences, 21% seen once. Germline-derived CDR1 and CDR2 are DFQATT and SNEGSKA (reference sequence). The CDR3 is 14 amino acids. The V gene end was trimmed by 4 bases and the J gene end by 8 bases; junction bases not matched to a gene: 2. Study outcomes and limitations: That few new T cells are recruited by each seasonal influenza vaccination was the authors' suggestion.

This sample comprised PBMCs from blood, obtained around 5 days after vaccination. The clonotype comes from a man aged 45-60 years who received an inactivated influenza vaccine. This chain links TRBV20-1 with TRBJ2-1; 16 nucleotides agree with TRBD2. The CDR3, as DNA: TGCAGTGCTACCGGGACTAGCGGGAGGGATGAGCAGTTCTTC. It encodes CSATGTSGRDEQFF.